One and the same sample provided the 15 T cell receptor beta chains below, sequenced in a study of regulatory T cells in long-lasting Graves disease. To make TCR beta libraries, researchers used iRepertoire HTBI primers and Arm-PCR of CDR3 regions. TCRdb fed the multiplex PCR reads into MiXCR, producing one record per CDR3 protein. The sample lists about 440,000 distinct CDR3 sequences; about a sixth were seen once. Described time point: newly diagnosed GD, antithyroid drugs for less than 3 months. Construction of the TCR library relied on RNA isolated from PBMCs. These sequences were also reported in another study, on T cells in Graves' hyperthyroidism and ophthalmopathy.

The specimen was peripheral blood mononuclear cells (PBMCs), collected at new diagnosis, from a patient treated with antithyroid drugs. These receptors came from a woman aged 25 to 39 with Graves disease.

This clonotype was seen at least ten times. The genes are TRBV3-1 and TRBJ2-5; D remains unclear. The CDR3 sequence is 15 residues long. Trimming pared 0 bases from V and 1 base from J, leaving 9 bases between. The germline CDR1 and CDR2 sequences are LGHDT and YNNKEL (reference sequence). The CDR3 sequence is CASSQEVAAQETQYF. The CDR3 DNA reads as TGTGCCAGCAGCCAAGAGGTGGCAGCCCAAGAGACCCAGTACTTC.

This clonotype came up many times. J is TRBJ2-4 and V is TRBV11-2, with 8 bases that match TRBD1. The CDR3 has 14 amino acids. In germline, CDR1 is SGHAT, CDR2 FQNNGV. Unmatched junction bases numbered 5, after V lost 5 bases and J lost 5 bases. The CDR3 here is CASSRTGSENIQYF. The CDR3 region has the DNA TGTGCCAGCAGCCGGACAGGGAGTGAAAACATTCAGTACTTC. The full variable domain, completed using reference TRBV11-2 and TRBJ2-4, is EAGVAQSPRYKIIEKRQSVAFWCNPISGHATLYWYQQILGQGPKLLIQFQNNGVVDDSQLPKDRFSAERLKGVDSTLKIQPAKLEDSAVYLCASSRTGSENIQYFGAGTRLSVL.

This chain joins TRBV2 and TRBJ1-1, with D possibly being TRBD1 (5 bases). V lost 7 bases to trimming and J lost 11 bases, with 20 bases between them. Germline loops: CDR1 SNHLY, CDR2 FYNNEI. The CDR3 length is 13 residues. The DNA for the CDR3 is TGTGCCAGCATTACTAGGGACGGCGGAGAGGCTTTCTTT. Translated: CASITRDGGEAFF.

Only a few counts were recorded for this clonotype. The chain is built from TRBV7-9 and TRBJ2-2, with 9 bases aligning to TRBD1. Germline assignment: CDR1 SEHNR and CDR2 FQNEAQ (reference sequence). Trimming removed 9 bases from V and 6 bases from J; junction bases left unmatched: 17. The CDR3 consists of 17 residues. The CDR3 sequence is CASRLFYRDRVAGELFF. DNA of the CDR3: TGTGCCAGTCGCCTCTTTTACCGGGACAGGGTCGCCGGGGAGCTGTTTTTT.

V is TRBV11-2 and J is TRBJ2-1; D remains ambiguous. The V gene's germline CDR1 is SGHAT and CDR2 FQNNGV. There are 11 residues in the CDR3. V lost 7 bases and J 8 bases, leaving 9 bases between the germline ends. The CDR3 protein is CASTIRDEQFF. The DNA of the CDR3 is TGTGCCAGCACCATTAGAGATGAGCAGTTCTTC. The variable domain in full, with the rest retrieved from reference TRBV11-2 and TRBJ2-1, is EAGVAQSPRYKIIEKRQSVAFWCNPISGHATLYWYQQILGQGPKLLIQFQNNGVVDDSQLPKDRFSAERLKGVDSTLKIQPAKLEDSAVYLCASTIRDEQFFGPGTRLTVL.

This clonotype was detected only a few times. The rearrangement uses TRBV5-1 and TRBJ1-3; no clear D. The V gene lost 4 bases and the J gene lost 1 base, with 3 bases spanning the gap. Germline V gene lookup returns CDR1 SGHRS and CDR2 YFSETQ. The CDR3 sequence is 12 residues long. CDR3 loop: CASSTSGNTIYF. The CDR3 nucleotides are TGCGCCAGCAGCACTTCTGGAAACACCATATATTTT.

This clonotype was counted at least ten times. The V and J genes are TRBV11-2 and TRBJ2-5, with 8 bases matching TRBD1. Losses at the gene ends were 5 bases for V and 9 bases for J; bases not matched to a gene: 11. Germline-derived CDR1 and CDR2 are SGHAT and FQNNGV. This CDR3 is built from 14 residues. The CDR3, as DNA: TGTGCCAGCAGCGAAGACAGGGGCCTTAGGTCCCAGTACTTC. It is translated as CASSEDRGLRSQYF.

This clonotype was recorded many times. The chain recombines TRBV6-1 with TRBJ2-7; TRBD2 aligns across 14 bases. In germline, CDR1 is MNHNS, CDR2 SASEGT. The CDR3 length is 15 residues. With V trimmed by 6 bases and J by 0 bases, 1 base remained unmatched. The CDR3 DNA sequence: TGTGCCAGCAGGGGACTAGCGGGAGTCTCCTACGAGCAGTACTTC. Amino acid sequence: CASRGLAGVSYEQYF.

This rearrangement joins TRBV27 to TRBJ2-2, with 8 bases lining up with TRBD1. CDR1 is MNHEY, CDR2 SMNVEV, per germline (reference sequence). The CDR3 runs 14 residues. Germline trimming cut 5 bases from V and 7 bases from J; bases unmatched to any gene: 6. The CDR3 nucleotides are TGTGCCAGCAGTGCGACAGGGGTGGGCGGGGAGCTGTTTTTT. It codes for CASSATGVGGELFF.

This clonotype showed up many times. The chain is built from TRBV18 and TRBJ2-7; 7 positions agree with TRBD2. Germline V CDR1 and CDR2: KGHSH, LQKENI. The CDR3 has 12 amino acids. With V trimmed by 10 bases and J by 5 bases, 8 bases remained unmatched. The CDR3 sequence is CAILGAGDEQYF. CDR3 coding DNA: TGTGCCATCCTCGGCGCGGGAGACGAGCAGTACTTC.

This clonotype came up many times. CDR3 nucleotide sequence: TGTGCCAGCGGCGGCGGGGAGCTGTTTTTT. Protein: CASGGGELFF. This chain joins TRBV2 and TRBJ2-2; D not resolved. CDR3 length equals 10 residues. Between the trimmed V and J ends, which lost 8 bases and 7 bases, there was a span of 5 bases. CDR1 is SNHLY and CDR2 is FYNNEI in the germline V gene.

Ten or more counts support this clonotype. CDR3 amino acids: CASRKVGGPGPYEQYF. The CDR3 DNA reads as TGTGCCAGCAGGAAAGTAGGAGGCCCGGGCCCCTACGAGCAGTACTTC. This chain connects TRBV27 to TRBJ2-7; D may be TRBD2 (5 bases). Between the trimmed V and J ends, which lost 6 bases and 2 bases, there was a span of 20 bases. The CDR3 has 16 amino acids. CDR1 is MNHEY, CDR2 SMNVEV, per germline (reference sequence).

This clonotype has more than one count but fewer than ten. Possible read error: a much larger clone is one base away. V is TRBV11-2 and J is TRBJ2-7; D may be TRBD1 or TRBD2 (5 bases each). V shed 4 bases and J shed 4 bases, with 17 bases lying between them. Germline lookup yields CDR1 SGHAT and CDR2 FQNNGV. CDR3 length equals 15 residues. The CDR3 coding sequence is TGTGCCAGCAGCTCAGGGTTCTGGGGAGAATACGAGCAGTACTTC. The encoded protein is CASSSGFWGEYEQYF.

This clonotype was picked up many times. CDR3: CASGLVPSGELFF. CDR3 DNA: TGTGCTAGTGGTTTGGTACCTTCCGGGGAGCTGTTTTTT. This rearrangement joins TRBV12-5 to TRBJ2-2; D not certain. The V gene's germline CDR1 is LGHNT and CDR2 FRNRAP. This CDR3 has 13 residues. V was pared by 0 bases and J by 6 bases, with 5 bases between.

The table lists this clonotype with a count of one. This likely traces to a read error, being one base from a far larger clone. The chain is built from TRBV15 and TRBJ2-5; D call uncertain. Germline CDR1 reads LNHNV; CDR2 reads YYDKDF (reference sequence). The CDR3 loop spans 13 amino acids. V lost 7 bases, J lost 0 bases, and 9 bases lay in between. The CDR3 sequence is CATNGSHQETQYF. The CDR3 DNA is TGTGCCACCAATGGTAGCCACCAAGAGACCCAGTACTTC. Using reference TRBV15 and TRBJ2-5 for the parts outside the CDR3, the full variable domain is DAMVIQNPRYQVTQFGKPVTLSCSQTLNHNVMYWYQQKSSQAPKLLFHYYDKDFNNEADTPDNFQSRRPNTSFCFLDIRSPGLGDTAMYLCATNGSHQETQYFGPGTRLLVL.